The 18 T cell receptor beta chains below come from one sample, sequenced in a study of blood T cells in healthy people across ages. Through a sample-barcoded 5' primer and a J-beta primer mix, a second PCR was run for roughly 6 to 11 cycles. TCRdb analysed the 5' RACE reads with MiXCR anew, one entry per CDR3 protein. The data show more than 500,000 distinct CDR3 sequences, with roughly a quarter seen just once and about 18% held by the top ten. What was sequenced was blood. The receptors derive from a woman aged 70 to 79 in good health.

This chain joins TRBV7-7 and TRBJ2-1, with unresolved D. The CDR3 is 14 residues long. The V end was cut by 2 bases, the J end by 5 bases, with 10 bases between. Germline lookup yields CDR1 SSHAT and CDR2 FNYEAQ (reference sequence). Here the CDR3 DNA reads TGTGCCAGCAGCTTAAGCCCCTGGGACAATGAGCAGTTCTTC. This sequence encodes CASSLSPWDNEQFF.

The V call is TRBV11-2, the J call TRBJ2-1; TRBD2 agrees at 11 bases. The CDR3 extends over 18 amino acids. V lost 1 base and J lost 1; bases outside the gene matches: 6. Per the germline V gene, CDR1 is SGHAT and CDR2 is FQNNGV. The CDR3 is CASSLAWTSGLSYNEQFF. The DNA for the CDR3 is TGTGCCAGCAGCTTAGCGTGGACTAGCGGGTTATCCTACAATGAGCAGTTCTTC.

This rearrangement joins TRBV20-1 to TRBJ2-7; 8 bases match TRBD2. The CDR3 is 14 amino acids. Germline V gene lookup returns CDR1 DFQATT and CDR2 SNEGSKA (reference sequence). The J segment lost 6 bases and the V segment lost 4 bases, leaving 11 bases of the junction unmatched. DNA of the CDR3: TGCAGTGCTACCATTCCGGGGGGGCGGGTCGAGCAGTACTTC. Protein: CSATIPGGRVEQYF.

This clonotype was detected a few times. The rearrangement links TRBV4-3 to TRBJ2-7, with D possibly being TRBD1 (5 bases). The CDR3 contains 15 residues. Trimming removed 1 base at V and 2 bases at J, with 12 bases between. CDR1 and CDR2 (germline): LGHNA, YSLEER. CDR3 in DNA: TGCGCCAGCAGCCAAGTGTCTCAACAGGCCTACGAGCAGTACTTC. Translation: CASSQVSQQAYEQYF.

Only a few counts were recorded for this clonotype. The CDR3 sequence: CSARGGGKNIQYF. The CDR3 region has the DNA TGCAGTGCTCGAGGAGGTGGCAAAAACATTCAGTACTTC. This chain uses TRBV20-1 with TRBJ2-4, with D possibly TRBD2 on 5 matching bases. V was trimmed by 5 bases and J by 3 bases, leaving 11 bases between them. Per the germline V gene, CDR1 is DFQATT and CDR2 is SNEGSKA (reference sequence). The length of the CDR3 is 13 residues.

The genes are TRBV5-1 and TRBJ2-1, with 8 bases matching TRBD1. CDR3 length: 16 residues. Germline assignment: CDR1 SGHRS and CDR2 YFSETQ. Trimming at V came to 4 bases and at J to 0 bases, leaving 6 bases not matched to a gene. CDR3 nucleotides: TGCGCCAGCAGCCTGAACAGGGGGAGCTCCTACAATGAGCAGTTCTTC. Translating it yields CASSLNRGSSYNEQFF.

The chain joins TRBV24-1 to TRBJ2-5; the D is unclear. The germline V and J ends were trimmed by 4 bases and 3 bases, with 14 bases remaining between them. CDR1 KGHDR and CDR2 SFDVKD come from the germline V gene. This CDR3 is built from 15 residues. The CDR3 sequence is CATSEIELGKETQYF. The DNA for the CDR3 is TGTGCCACCAGTGAGATCGAACTCGGTAAAGAGACCCAGTACTTC.

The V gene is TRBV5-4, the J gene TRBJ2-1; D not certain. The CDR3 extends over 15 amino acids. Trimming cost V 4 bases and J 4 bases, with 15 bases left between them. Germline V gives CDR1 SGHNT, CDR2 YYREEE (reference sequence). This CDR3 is CASSPPASGYNEQFF. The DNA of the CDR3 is TGTGCCAGCAGCCCACCGGCCTCCGGGTACAATGAGCAGTTCTTC. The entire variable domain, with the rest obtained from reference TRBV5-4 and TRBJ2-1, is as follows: ETGVTQSPTHLIKTRGQQVTLRCSSQSGHNTVSWYQQALGQGPQFIFQYYREEENGRGNFPPRFSGLQFPNYSSELNVNALELDDSALYLCASSPPASGYNEQFFGPGTRLTVL.

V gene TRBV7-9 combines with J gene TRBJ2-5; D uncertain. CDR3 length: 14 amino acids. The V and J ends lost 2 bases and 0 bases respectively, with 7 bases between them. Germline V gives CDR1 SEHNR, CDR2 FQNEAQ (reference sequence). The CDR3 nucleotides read TGTGCCAGCAGCTTAAAACAGTACCAAGAGACCCAGTACTTC. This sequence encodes CASSLKQYQETQYF.

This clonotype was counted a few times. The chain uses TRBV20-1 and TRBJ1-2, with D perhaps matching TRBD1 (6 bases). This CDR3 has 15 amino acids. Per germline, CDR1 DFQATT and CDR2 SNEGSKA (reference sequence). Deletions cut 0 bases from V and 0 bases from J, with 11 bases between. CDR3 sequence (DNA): TGCAGTGCTAGAGATGCGAACAGGGCTAACTATGGCTACACCTTC. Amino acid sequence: CSARDANRANYGYTF.

CDR3 DNA sequence: TGCAGCGCGACAGGGGCGCTGGATGAGCAGTTCTTC. Residues: CSATGALDEQFF. This sequence joins TRBV29-1 and TRBJ2-7, with TRBD1 matching over 8 bases. TRBJ2-1 explains the end of the DNA better; the J call may be wrong. The CDR3 runs to 12 residues. Germline V gene lookup returns CDR1 SQVTM and CDR2 ANQGSEA.

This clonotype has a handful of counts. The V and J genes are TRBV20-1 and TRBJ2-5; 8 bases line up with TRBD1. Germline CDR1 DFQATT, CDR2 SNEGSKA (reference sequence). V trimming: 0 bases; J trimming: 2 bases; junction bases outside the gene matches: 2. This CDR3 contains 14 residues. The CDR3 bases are TGCAGTGCTAGAGAAAACAGGGGGCAAGAGACCCAGTACTTC. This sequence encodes CSARENRGQETQYF.

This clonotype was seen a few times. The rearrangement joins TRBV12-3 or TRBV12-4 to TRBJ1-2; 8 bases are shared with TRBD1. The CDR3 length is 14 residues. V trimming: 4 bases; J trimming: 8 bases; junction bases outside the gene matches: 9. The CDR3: CASSSSGDRRGYTF. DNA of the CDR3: TGTGCCAGCAGTTCCTCCGGGGACAGGAGAGGCTACACCTTC.

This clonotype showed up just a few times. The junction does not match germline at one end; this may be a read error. CDR3 coding DNA: TGTGCCAGCAGACAAGGGAGGGGGATGTTCTTC. It yields the protein CASRQGRGMFF. The V call is TRBV7-2, the J call TRBJ2-5, with D tentatively TRBD2 (7 bases). The germline CDR1 and CDR2 sequences are SGHTA and FQGNSA. The CDR3 loop spans 11 amino acids.

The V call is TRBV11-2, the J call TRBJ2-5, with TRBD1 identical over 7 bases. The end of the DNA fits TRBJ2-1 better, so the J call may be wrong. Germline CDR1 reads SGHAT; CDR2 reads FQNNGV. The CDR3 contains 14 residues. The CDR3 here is CASSPDRVHNEQFF. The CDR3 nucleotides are TGTGCCAGCAGCCCCGACAGGGTCCACAATGAGCAGTTCTTC.

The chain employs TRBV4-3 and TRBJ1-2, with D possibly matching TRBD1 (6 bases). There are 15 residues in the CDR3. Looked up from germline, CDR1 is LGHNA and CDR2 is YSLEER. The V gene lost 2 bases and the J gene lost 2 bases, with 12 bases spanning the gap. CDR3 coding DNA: TGCGCCAGCAGCCAATCATACAGGGCGAACTATGGCTACACCTTC. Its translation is CASSQSYRANYGYTF.

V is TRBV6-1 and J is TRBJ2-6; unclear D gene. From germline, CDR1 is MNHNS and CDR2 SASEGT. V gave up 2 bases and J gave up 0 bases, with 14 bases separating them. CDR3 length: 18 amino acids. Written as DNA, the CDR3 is TGTGCCAGCAGTGAAATGGGTGCCGGTAGCTCTGGGGCCAACGTCCTGACTTTC. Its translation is CASSEMGAGSSGANVLTF.

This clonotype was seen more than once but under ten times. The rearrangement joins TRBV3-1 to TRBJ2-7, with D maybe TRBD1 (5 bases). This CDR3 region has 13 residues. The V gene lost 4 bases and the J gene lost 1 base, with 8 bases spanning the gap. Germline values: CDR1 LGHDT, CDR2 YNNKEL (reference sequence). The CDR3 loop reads CASSRRGSYEQYF. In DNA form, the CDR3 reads TGTGCCAGCAGCCGAAGGGGTTCCTACGAGCAGTACTTC.